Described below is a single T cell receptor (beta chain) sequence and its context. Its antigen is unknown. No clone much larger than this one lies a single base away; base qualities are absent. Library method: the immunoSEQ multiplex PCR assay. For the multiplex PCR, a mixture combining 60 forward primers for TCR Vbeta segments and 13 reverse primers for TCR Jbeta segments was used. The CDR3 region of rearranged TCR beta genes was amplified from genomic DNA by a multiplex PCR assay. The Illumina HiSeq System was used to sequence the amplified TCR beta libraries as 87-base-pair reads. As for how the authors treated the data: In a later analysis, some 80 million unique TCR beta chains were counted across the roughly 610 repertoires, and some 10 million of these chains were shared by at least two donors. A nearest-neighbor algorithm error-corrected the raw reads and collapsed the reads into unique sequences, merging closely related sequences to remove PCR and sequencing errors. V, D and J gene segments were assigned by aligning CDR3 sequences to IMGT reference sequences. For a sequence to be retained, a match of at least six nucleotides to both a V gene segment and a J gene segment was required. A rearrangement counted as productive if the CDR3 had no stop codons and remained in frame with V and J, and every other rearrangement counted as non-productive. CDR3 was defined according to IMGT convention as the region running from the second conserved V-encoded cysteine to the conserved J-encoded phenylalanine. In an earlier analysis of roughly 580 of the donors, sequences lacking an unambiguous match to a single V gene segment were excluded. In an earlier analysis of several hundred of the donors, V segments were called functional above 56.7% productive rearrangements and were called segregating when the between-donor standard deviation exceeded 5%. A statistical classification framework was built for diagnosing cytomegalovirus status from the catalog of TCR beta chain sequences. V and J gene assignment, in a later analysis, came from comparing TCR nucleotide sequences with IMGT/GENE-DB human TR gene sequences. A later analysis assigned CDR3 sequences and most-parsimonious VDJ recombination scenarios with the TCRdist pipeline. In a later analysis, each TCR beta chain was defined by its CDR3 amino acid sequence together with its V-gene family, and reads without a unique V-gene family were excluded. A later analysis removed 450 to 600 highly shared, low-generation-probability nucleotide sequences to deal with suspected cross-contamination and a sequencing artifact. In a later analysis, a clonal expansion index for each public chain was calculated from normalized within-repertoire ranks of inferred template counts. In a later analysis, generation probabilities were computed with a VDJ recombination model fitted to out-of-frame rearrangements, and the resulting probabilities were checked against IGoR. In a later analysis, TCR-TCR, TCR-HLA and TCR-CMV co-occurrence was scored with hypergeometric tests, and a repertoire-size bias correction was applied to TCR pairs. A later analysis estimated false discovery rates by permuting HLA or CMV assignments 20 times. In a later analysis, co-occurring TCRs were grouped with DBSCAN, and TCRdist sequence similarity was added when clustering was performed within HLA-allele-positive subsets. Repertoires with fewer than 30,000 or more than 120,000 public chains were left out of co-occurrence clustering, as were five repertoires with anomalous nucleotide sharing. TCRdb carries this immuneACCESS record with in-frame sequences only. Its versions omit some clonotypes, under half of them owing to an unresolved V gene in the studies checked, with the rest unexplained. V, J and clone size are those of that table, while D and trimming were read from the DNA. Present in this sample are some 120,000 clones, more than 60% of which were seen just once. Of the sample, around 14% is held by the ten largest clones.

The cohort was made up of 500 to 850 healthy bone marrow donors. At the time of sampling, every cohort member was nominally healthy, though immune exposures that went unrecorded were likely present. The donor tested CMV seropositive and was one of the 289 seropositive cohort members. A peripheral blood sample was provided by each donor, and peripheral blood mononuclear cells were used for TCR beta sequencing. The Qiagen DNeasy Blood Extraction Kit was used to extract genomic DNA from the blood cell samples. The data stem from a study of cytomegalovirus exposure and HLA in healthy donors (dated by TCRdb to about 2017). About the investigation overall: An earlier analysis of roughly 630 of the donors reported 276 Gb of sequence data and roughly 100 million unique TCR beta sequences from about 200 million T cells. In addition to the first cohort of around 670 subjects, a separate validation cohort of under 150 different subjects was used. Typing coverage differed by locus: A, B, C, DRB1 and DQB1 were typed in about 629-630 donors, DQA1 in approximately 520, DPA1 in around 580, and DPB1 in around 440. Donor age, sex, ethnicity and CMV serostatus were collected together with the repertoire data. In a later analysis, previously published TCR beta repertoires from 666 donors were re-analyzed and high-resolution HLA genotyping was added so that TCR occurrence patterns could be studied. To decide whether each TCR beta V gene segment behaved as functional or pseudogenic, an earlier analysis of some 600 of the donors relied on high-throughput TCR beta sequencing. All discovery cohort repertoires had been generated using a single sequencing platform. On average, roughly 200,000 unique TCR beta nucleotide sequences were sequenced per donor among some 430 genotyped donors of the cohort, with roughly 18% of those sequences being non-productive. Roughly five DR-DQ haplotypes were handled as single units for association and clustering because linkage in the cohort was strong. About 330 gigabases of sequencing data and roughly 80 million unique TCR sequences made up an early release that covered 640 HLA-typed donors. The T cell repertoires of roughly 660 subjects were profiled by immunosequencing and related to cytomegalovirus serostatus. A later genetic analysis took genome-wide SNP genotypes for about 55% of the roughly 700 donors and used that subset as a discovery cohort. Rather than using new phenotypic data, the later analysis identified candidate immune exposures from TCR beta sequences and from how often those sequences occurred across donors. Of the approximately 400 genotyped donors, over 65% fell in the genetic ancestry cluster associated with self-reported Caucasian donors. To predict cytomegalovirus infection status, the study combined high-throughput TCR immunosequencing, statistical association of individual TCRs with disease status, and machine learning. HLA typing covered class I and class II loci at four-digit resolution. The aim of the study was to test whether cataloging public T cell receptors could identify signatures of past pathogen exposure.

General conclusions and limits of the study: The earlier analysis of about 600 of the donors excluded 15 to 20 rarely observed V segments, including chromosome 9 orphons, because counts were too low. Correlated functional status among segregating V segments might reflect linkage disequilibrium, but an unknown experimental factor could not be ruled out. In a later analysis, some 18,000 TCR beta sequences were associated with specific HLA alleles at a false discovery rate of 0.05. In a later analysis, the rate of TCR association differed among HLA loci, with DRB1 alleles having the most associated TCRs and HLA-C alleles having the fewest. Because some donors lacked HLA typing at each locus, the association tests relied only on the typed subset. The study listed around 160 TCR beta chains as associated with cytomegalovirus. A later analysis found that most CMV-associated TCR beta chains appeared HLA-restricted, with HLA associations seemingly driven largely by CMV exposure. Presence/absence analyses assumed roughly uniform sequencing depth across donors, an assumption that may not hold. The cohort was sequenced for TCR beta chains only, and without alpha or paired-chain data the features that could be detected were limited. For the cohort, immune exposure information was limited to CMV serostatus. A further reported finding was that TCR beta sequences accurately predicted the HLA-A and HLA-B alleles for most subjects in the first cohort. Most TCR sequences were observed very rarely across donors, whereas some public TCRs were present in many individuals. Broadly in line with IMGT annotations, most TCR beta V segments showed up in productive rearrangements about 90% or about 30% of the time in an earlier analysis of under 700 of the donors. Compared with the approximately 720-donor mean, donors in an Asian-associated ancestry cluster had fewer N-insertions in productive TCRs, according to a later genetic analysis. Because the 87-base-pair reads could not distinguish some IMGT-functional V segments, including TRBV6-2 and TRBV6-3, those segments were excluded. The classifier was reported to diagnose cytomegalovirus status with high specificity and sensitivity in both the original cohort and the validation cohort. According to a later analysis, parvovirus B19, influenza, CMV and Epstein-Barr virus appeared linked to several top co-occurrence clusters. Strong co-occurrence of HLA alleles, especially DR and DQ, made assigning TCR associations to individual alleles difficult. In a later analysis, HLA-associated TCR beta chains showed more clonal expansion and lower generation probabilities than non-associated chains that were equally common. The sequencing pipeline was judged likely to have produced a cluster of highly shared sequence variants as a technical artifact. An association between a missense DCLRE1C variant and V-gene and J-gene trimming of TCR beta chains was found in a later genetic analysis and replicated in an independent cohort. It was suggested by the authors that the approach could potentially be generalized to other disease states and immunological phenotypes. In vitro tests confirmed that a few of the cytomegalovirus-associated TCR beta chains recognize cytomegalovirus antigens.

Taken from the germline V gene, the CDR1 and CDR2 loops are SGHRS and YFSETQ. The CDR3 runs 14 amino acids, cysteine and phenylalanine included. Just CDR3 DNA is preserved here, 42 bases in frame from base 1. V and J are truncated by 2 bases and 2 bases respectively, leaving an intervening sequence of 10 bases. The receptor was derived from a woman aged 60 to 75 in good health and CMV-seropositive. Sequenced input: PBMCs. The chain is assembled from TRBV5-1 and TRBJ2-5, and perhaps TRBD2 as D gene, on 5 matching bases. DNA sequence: TGCGCCAGCAGCTTCCAGCGGATGCAAGAGACCCAGTACTTC. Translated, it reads CASSFQRMQETQYF.